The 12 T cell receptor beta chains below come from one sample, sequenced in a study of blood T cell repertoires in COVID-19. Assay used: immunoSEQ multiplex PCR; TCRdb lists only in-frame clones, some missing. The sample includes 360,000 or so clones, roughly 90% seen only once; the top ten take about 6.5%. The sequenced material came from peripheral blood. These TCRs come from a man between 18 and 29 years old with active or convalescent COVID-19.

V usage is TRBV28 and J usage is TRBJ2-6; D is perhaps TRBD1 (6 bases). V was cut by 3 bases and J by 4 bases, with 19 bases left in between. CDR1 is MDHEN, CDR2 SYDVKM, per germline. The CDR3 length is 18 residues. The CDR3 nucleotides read TGTGCCAGCAGTTTTTCTGGACAGCGAGGGTCGGGGGCCAACGTCCTGACTTTC. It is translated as CASSFSGQRGSGANVLTF.

The CDR3 DNA reads TGTGCCAGCAGCTTGGACTCTAGCGGCAACAATGAGCAGTTCTTC. Its protein is CASSLDSSGNNEQFF. J is TRBJ2-1 and V is TRBV5-4; 7 nucleotides align to TRBD2. Trimming removed 0 bases from V and 5 bases from J; junction bases left unmatched: 5. CDR1 and CDR2 from the germline V gene are SGHNT and YYREEE (reference sequence). The CDR3 sequence is 15 residues long.

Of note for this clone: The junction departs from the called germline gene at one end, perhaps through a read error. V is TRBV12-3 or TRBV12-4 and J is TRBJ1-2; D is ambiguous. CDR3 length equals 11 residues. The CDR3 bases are TGTGCCAGCAGGACCGGGGTGGTGCCTCACTTC. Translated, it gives CASRTGVVPHF.

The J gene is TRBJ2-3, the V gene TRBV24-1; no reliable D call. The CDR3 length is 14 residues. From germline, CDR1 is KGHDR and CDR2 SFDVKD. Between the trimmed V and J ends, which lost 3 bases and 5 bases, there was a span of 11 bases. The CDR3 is CATSDVAAQDTQYF. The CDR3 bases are TGTGCCACCAGTGATGTAGCTGCGCAAGATACGCAGTATTTT.

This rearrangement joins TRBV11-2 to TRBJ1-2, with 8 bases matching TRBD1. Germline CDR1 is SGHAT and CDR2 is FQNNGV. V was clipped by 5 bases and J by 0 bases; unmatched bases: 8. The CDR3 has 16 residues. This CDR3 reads CASSHRQGYPNYGYTF. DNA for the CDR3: TGTGCCAGCAGCCATCGACAGGGGTATCCTAACTATGGCTACACCTTC.

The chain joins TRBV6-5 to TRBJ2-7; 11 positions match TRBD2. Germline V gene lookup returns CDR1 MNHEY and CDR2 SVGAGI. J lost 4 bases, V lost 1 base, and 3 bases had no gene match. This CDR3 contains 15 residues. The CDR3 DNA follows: TGTGCCAGCAGTTACTTCACTAGCGGGAGTTACGAGCAGTACTTC. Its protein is CASSYFTSGSYEQYF.

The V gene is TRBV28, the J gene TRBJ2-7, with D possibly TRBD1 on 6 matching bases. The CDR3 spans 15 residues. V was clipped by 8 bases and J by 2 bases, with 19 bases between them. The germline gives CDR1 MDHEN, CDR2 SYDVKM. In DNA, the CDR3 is TGTGCCAGCCAAAAGTCGGCAGGGGCAACCTACGAGCAGTACTTC. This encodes CASQKSAGATYEQYF.

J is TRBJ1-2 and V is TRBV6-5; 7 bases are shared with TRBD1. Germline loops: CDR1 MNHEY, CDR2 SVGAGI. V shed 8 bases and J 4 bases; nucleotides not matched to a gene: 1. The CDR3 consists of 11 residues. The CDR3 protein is CASWDSYGYTF. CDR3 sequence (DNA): TGTGCCAGCTGGGACAGCTATGGCTACACCTTC.

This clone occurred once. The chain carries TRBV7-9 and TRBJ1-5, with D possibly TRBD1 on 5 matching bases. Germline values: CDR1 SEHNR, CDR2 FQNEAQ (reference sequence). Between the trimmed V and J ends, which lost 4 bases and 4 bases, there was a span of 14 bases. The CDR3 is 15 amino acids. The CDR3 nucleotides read TGTGCCAGCAGCTCGGGGGACGTAGAAAATCAGCCCCAGCATTTT. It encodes CASSSGDVENQPQHF.

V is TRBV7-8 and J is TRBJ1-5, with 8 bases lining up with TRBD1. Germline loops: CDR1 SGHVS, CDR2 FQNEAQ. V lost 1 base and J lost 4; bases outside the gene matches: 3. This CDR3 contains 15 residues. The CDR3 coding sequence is TGTGCCAGCAGCTTAGTAGACAGGGGTAATCAGCCCCAGCATTTT. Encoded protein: CASSLVDRGNQPQHF.

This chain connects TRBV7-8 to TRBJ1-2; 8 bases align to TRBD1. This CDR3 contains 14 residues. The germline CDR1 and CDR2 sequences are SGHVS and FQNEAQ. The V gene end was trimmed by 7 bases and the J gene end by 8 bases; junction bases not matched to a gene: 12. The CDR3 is CASNTFRGLGGYTF. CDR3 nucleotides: TGTGCCAGCAACACCTTCAGGGGGCTAGGGGGCTACACCTTC.

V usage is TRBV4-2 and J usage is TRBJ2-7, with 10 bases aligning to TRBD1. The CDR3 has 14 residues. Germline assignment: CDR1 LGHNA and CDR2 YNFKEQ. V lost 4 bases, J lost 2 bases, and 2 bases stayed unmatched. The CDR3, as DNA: TGTGCCAGCAGCCTAGGACAGGGGGCCTACGAGCAGTACTTC. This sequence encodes CASSLGQGAYEQYF.